These 28 T cell receptor beta chains were sequenced from one sample in a study of OX40 agonist ivuxolimab in advanced cancers. Method: immunoSEQ multiplex PCR; TCRdb's copy keeps in-frame clones and lacks some. The sample carries 8,500 to 10,000 clones, 66% recorded once. The sequencing used CD4+ or CD8+ T cells sorted from blood, collected in a trial of the OX40 agonist ivuxolimab. Every receptor here comes from an adult with an advanced solid tumor such as melanoma, head and neck, liver or kidney cancer.

V usage is TRBV4-1 and J usage is TRBJ1-1; D is unclear. Germline CDR1 and CDR2: MGHRA and YSYEKL. The CDR3 is 15 residues long. Trimming removed 4 bases from V and 0 bases from J, with 12 bases in between. CDR3 sequence (DNA): TGCGCCAGCAGCCCAGAGTGGCAATTGAACACTGAAGCTTTCTTT. This sequence encodes CASSPEWQLNTEAFF.

The V gene is TRBV5-8, the J gene TRBJ2-7; the D call may be TRBD1 or TRBD2 (6 bases each). The V end lost 8 bases, the J end lost 4 bases, and 16 bases lay between the germline ends. From germline, CDR1 is SGHTS and CDR2 YDEGEE. The length of the CDR3 is 13 residues. The CDR3 region is CASRGERRYEQYF. In nucleotides, the CDR3 is TGTGCCAGTAGGGGGGAGAGGCGATACGAGCAGTACTTC.

The chain combines TRBV19 with TRBJ2-3, with D tentatively TRBD2 (5 bases). This CDR3 region has 15 residues. Germline V gives CDR1 LNHDA, CDR2 SQIVND (reference sequence). Deletions cut 3 bases from V and 2 bases from J, with 12 bases between. CDR3 sequence (DNA): TGTGCCAGTAGTATGCTAGCTGGGTCCACAGATACGCAGTATTTT. The encoded protein is CASSMLAGSTDTQYF.

V usage is TRBV2 and J usage is TRBJ2-1; 13 nucleotides agree with TRBD2. Trimming took 6 bases from V and 4 from J; bases not matched to a gene: 3. This CDR3 spans 15 amino acids. Germline lookup yields CDR1 SNHLY and CDR2 FYNNEI. The CDR3 region is CASRETSGGYNEQFF. The CDR3 DNA reads as TGTGCCAGCAGGGAGACTAGCGGGGGGTACAATGAGCAGTTCTTC.

The genes are TRBV28 and TRBJ2-4, with a tentative D call TRBD2 (5 bases). Germline V gene data show CDR1 as MDHEN and CDR2 as SYDVKM. This CDR3 is 14 amino acids long. Trimming left V 2 bases short and J 1 base short, with 6 bases between. In DNA form, the CDR3 reads TGTGCCAGCAGTTTAGGGGAGGCCAAAAACATTCAGTACTTC. Translating it yields CASSLGEAKNIQYF.

This clone is medium-sized within its sample. The CDR3, as DNA: TGTGCCAGCAGTGGGACTAGCGGGGACACCGGGGAGCTGTTTTTT. Translated, it gives CASSGTSGDTGELFF. The rearrangement uses TRBV6-1 and TRBJ2-2, with 12 positions matching TRBD2. The CDR3 spans 15 residues. Germline values: CDR1 MNHNS, CDR2 SASEGT. Trimming at V came to 4 bases and at J to 3 bases, leaving 0 bases not matched to a gene.

CDR3 bases: TGTGCCAGCAGTGAACCCCGGGGGGGCGATGGCTACACCTTC. Translating it yields CASSEPRGGDGYTF. The V and J genes are TRBV6-5 and TRBJ1-2, with D maybe TRBD1 (6 bases). CDR3 length: 14 amino acids. V gave up 5 bases and J gave up 6 bases, with 16 bases separating them. Per the germline V gene, CDR1 is MNHEY and CDR2 is SVGAGI.

This clone has only a few counts. The genes are TRBV9 and TRBJ1-2; 7 bases match TRBD1. The V segment lost 4 bases and the J segment 2 bases; nucleotides outside the gene matches: 8. The germline gives CDR1 SGDLS, CDR2 YYNGEE. The CDR3 has 15 amino acids. CDR3 DNA: TGTGCCAGCAGCTCCCACACAGGGGCCAACTATGGCTACACCTTC. It encodes CASSSHTGANYGYTF.

Sample share makes this clone medium-sized. V is TRBV6-4 and J is TRBJ1-6; D remains ambiguous. V lost 2 bases and J lost 5, with 4 bases in between. This CDR3 comprises 13 residues. Germline V gene data show CDR1 as MRHNA and CDR2 as SNTAGT. The CDR3 here is CASSDRDNSPLHF. CDR3 sequence (DNA): TGTGCCAGCAGTGACAGGGATAATTCACCCCTCCACTTT.

The chain links TRBV6-4 to TRBJ2-1, with D unresolved. Germline CDR1 MRHNA, CDR2 SNTAGT. This CDR3 spans 15 amino acids. V dropped 3 bases and J dropped 7 bases, with 16 bases sitting between them. The CDR3 DNA sequence: TGTGCCAGCAGTGAATTGGGTGGAAGTGGAAATGAGCAGTTCTTC. It codes for CASSELGGSGNEQFF.

A few counts support this clone. The gene calls are TRBV19 and TRBJ1-5; tentatively, D is TRBD1 (5 bases). Germline assignment: CDR1 LNHDA and CDR2 SQIVND (reference sequence). This CDR3 region has 11 residues. V was cut by 3 bases and J by 12 bases, with 9 bases left in between. The CDR3 nucleotides read TGTGCCAGTAGTATGGGAACAGGCCAGCATTTT. Amino acids: CASSMGTGQHF.

The CDR3 spells CASSSTGWQPQHF. For the CDR3, the DNA is TGTGCCAGTAGTTCGACAGGGTGGCAGCCCCAGCATTTT. V gene TRBV19 combines with J gene TRBJ1-5; 7 bases map to TRBD1. Germline trimming cut 5 bases from V and 7 bases from J; bases unmatched to any gene: 5. The CDR3 runs to 13 residues. CDR1 and CDR2 (germline): LNHDA, SQIVND (reference sequence).

This chain connects TRBV2 to TRBJ1-4; D perhaps matches TRBD1 (6 bases). This CDR3 has 19 residues. Germline V gene sequence: CDR1 SNHLY, CDR2 FYNNEI. V lost 5 bases and J lost 8, with 30 bases in between. The CDR3 sequence is CASSSPLTGDSQFDEKLFF. The CDR3 DNA reads as TGTGCCAGCAGTTCCCCACTGACAGGAGATTCCCAATTTGACGAAAAACTGTTTTTT.

This clone is deemed large (0.1 to 1%). J is TRBJ1-3 and V is TRBV6-1; D unclear. Germline CDR1 MNHNS, CDR2 SASEGT. The CDR3 runs to 16 residues. The ends were cut back, 4 bases at V and 0 bases at J, with 13 bases in the middle. This CDR3 reads CASSASFPSSGNTIYF. The CDR3 region has the DNA TGTGCCAGCAGTGCGTCCTTCCCGAGCTCTGGAAACACCATATATTTT.

The V call is TRBV7-9, the J call TRBJ2-1; 9 bases are shared with TRBD1. V lost 3 bases to trimming and J lost 6 bases; unmatched junction nucleotides: 9. Germline V CDR1 and CDR2: SEHNR, FQNEAQ (reference sequence). The CDR3 totals 16 residues. CDR3 in DNA: TGTGCCAGCAGCTTCTCGGCCGGGACAGGGACCAATGAGCAGTTCTTC. This encodes CASSFSAGTGTNEQFF. Based on the CDR3 plus reference TRBV7-9 and TRBJ2-1, the full variable domain is DTGVSQNPRHKITKRGQNVTFRCDPISEHNRLYWYRQTLGQGPEFLTYFQNEAQLEKSRLLSDRFSAERPKGSFSTLEIQRTEQGDSAMYLCASSFSAGTGTNEQFFGPGTRLTVL.

The V and J genes are TRBV29-1 and TRBJ1-2, with 12 bases matching TRBD1. The CDR3 extends over 15 amino acids. Germline CDR1 reads SQVTM; CDR2 reads ANQGSEA. After removal of 7 bases from V and 3 bases from J, the junction contained 9 bases not matched to a gene. The CDR3 is CSAPGQGALDYGYTF. The CDR3 DNA sequence: TGCAGCGCTCCGGGACAGGGGGCTCTTGACTATGGCTACACCTTC.

The chain joins TRBV4-1 to TRBJ2-2, with D tentatively TRBD2 (6 bases). V was pared by 0 bases and J by 7 bases, with 18 bases between. The germline V gene encodes CDR1 MGHRA and CDR2 YSYEKL. There are 17 residues in the CDR3. Here the CDR3 DNA reads TGCGCCAGCAGCCAAGAGGCCATACCCGGGAGCTACGGGGAGCTGTTTTTT. Amino acid sequence: CASSQEAIPGSYGELFF.

The J gene is TRBJ1-5, the V gene TRBV6-1, with 9 nucleotides matching TRBD1. This CDR3 has 15 residues. The trim removed 8 bases at V and 2 bases at J, leaving 7 bases unmatched. Germline V gives CDR1 MNHNS, CDR2 SASEGT. The CDR3 region has the DNA TGTGCCAGCCGGTGGGACAGGGTCGGCAATCAGCCCCAGCATTTT. Protein product: CASRWDRVGNQPQHF.

The chain links TRBV27 to TRBJ2-1; possible D gene TRBD2, 6 bases. The CDR3 length is 15 residues. V dropped 5 bases and J dropped 3 bases, with 14 bases sitting between them. Per the germline V gene, CDR1 is MNHEY and CDR2 is SMNVEV (reference sequence). CDR3 nucleotide sequence: TGTGCCAGCAGTATAATAGCGGAGCACTACAATGAGCAGTTCTTC. This encodes CASSIIAEHYNEQFF.

The rearrangement uses TRBV5-6 and TRBJ2-1, with D possibly being TRBD2 (5 bases). The germline V gene has CDR1 SGHDT and CDR2 YYEEEE. V gave up 2 bases and J gave up 7 bases, with 16 bases separating them. The CDR3 runs 15 residues. The CDR3, as DNA: TGTGCCAGCAGCTTTGTAGCATACGGGATGAATGAGCAGTTCTTC. The encoded protein is CASSFVAYGMNEQFF. The variable domain in full, with the rest retrieved from reference TRBV5-6 and TRBJ2-1, is DAGVTQSPTHLIKTRGQQVTLRCSPKSGHDTVSWYQQALGQGPQFIFQYYEEEERQRGNFPDRFSGHQFPNYSSELNVNALLLGDSALYLCASSFVAYGMNEQFFGPGTRLTVL.

This rearrangement joins TRBV2 to TRBJ2-2; D gene uncertain. The germline V and J ends were trimmed by 7 bases and 2 bases, with 14 bases remaining between them. This CDR3 has 15 amino acids. Germline V gene data show CDR1 as SNHLY and CDR2 as FYNNEI. The CDR3 nucleotides read TGTGCCAGCAAAGACACCCAGAGTAACACCGGGGAGCTGTTTTTT. It specifies CASKDTQSNTGELFF.

By share, this clone counts as medium-sized. The chain joins TRBV5-1 to TRBJ2-1; 9 bases match TRBD2. The V and J ends lost 3 bases and 0 bases, in that order; junction bases with no gene match: 7. Germline V gene sequence: CDR1 SGHRS, CDR2 YFSETQ. This CDR3 has 17 residues. CDR3 loop: CASSSPHSGSSYNEQFF. The CDR3 DNA follows: TGCGCCAGCAGCTCACCCCATAGCGGGAGCTCCTACAATGAGCAGTTCTTC.

This clone is medium-sized. CDR3 in DNA: TGTGCCAGCAGCTTTGACAACTATGGCTACACCTTC. Translating it yields CASSFDNYGYTF. The chain couples TRBV12-1 to TRBJ1-2. TRBV12-1 is marked as a pseudogene. CDR3 size: 12 residues.

This clone was seen more than once but under ten times. The chain couples TRBV5-1 to TRBJ2-7; 11 nucleotides match TRBD1. The CDR3 covers 15 residues. The junction had 7 bases not matched to a gene; V was cut back by 4 bases and J by 4 bases. Germline CDR1 reads SGHRS; CDR2 reads YFSETQ. DNA for the CDR3: TGCGCCAGCAGCCCGTGGACAGGGGGCTCGTACGAGCAGTACTTC. Protein product: CASSPWTGGSYEQYF. Combining the CDR3 with reference TRBV5-1 and TRBJ2-7 gives the whole variable domain KAGVTQTPRYLIKTRGQQVTLSCSPISGHRSVSWYQQTPGQGLQFLFEYFSETQRNKGNFPGRFSGRQFSNSRSEMNVSTLELGDSALYLCASSPWTGGSYEQYFGPGTRLTVT.

This clone was seen just once. V is TRBV4-2 and J is TRBJ1-6, with a tentative D call TRBD1 (5 bases). V lost 0 bases to trimming and J lost 9 bases, with 15 bases between them. The CDR3 length is 16 residues. Looked up from germline, CDR1 is LGHNA and CDR2 is YNFKEQ. The CDR3 DNA follows: TGTGCCAGCAGCCAAGATTTGCCTTCGAGGGGTTCACCCCTCCACTTT. Its translation is CASSQDLPSRGSPLHF.

This chain joins TRBV11-2 and TRBJ1-1; D is perhaps TRBD1 (5 bases). V was pared by 6 bases and J by 3 bases, with 11 bases between. CDR3 size: 13 residues. CDR1 is SGHAT and CDR2 is FQNNGV in the germline V gene. The CDR3 here is CASREAGYTEAFF. The CDR3 DNA is TGTGCCAGCAGGGAAGCAGGGTACACTGAAGCTTTCTTT.

The genes are TRBV6-6 and TRBJ2-1; 9 bases match TRBD2. The V gene's germline CDR1 is MNHNY and CDR2 SVGAGI (reference sequence). The CDR3 length is 13 residues. V was pared by 4 bases and J by 7 bases, with 2 bases of the junction left unmatched. CDR3 region: CASSWTSVNEQFF. CDR3 DNA: TGTGCCAGCAGTTGGACTAGCGTAAATGAGCAGTTCTTC.

The chain combines TRBV10-1 with TRBJ1-2; no clear D gene. The CDR3 totals 15 residues. CDR1 is WNHNN and CDR2 is SYGVQD in the germline V gene (reference sequence). Trimming took 2 bases from V and 3 from J, leaving 13 bases between them. The CDR3 DNA is TGCGCCAGCAGTGAGAGCCCGGGCGGCGACTATGGCTACACCTTC. Translated: CASSESPGGDYGYTF.